This T cell receptor beta chain was retrieved from a study of ipilimumab plus nivolumab after autologous stem cell transplantation. For the study at large: Patients received a median of roughly 5 ipilimumab and 8 nivolumab doses. Study-level results: Authors suggest TCR repertoire, Treg phenotype and gut microbiota support further study.

With respect to this clone: Its antigen is still unknown.

Sequencing was performed with immunoSEQ multiplex PCR; in TCRdb, only in-frame clones are kept and a portion is missing. The sample lists tens of thousands of clones; about 91% were seen once. Checkpoint therapy with ipilimumab 1 mg/kg began 14 to 28 days after transplant. Dosing: nivolumab 3 mg/kg IV, weeks 1, 4, 7, 10, then every two weeks to week 26. This CDR3 spans 16 amino acids. The V gene end was trimmed by 2 bases and the J gene end by 2 bases; junction bases not matched to a gene: 6. Germline CDR1 reads SGDLS; CDR2 reads YYNGEE. This sequence originates from a male donor with multiple myeloma. The input for sequencing was PBMCs, taken in a trial of ipilimumab plus nivolumab as post-transplant consolidation. This rearrangement joins TRBV9 to TRBJ2-3; 9 nucleotides align to TRBD1. CDR3 in amino acids: CASSVGQGGVTDTQYF. DNA for the CDR3: TGTGCCAGCAGCGTGGGACAGGGAGGTGTCACAGATACGCAGTATTTT.